This T cell receptor beta chain was recovered during a study of molecular identifiers for immune sequencing clone quantification. For bulk TCR libraries, previously described methods and listed TCR primers were used. TCRdb reprocessed the PCR reads with MiXCR, giving one entry per CDR3 protein. The sample has roughly 93,000 distinct CDR3 sequences, around 17% seen once. V was pared by 6 bases and J by 0 bases, with 5 bases of the junction left unmatched. The CDR3 length is 15 residues. Naive CD8 sequencing libraries were generated from around 18,000 to 910,000 sorted cells, with 10%, 30% or 50% RNA as input. This clonotype was seen more than once but under ten times. Its antigen is currently unknown. Points from the study as a whole: Whereas clones above 20 RNA copies held under 1% of naive-cell molecules, they held over 97% of effector molecules.

The sample comprised naive CD8+ T cells from blood, with Jurkat cell RNA spiked in. Subset here: FACS-sorted CD8+CD4-CCR7+CD45RA+ naive T cells. This clonotype was obtained from a human donor in good health. Some libraries in this study had Jurkat cell RNA spiked in. The gene calls are TRBV12-3 or TRBV12-4 and TRBJ2-3; TRBD1 aligns across 8 bases. The CDR3 protein is CASSLDRDSTDTQYF. The CDR3 nucleotides read TGTGCCAGCAGCCTGGACAGGGACAGCACAGATACGCAGTATTTT.